One T cell receptor (beta chain) is described in this entry. The data belong to a study of blood T cell repertoires in COVID-19. Study overall: The study drew acute and convalescent COVID-19 samples from the United States, Italy and Spain.

The table came from immunoSEQ multiplex PCR; TCRdb's copy has only in-frame clones and leaves some out. The sample consists of approximately 210,000 clones, roughly 86% of them appearing once. Trimming took off 0 bases at V and 8 bases at J, with 16 bases between the two ends. The length of the CDR3 is 14 residues. The germline CDR1 and CDR2 sequences are GTSNPN and SVGIG (reference sequence). The clonotype comes from a woman aged 40 to 55 with acute or convalescent COVID-19. The V and J genes are TRBV30 and TRBJ1-2, with unresolved D. The sequencing sample was made of peripheral blood. The CDR3 region is CAWSVGESSGGYTF. The CDR3 DNA reads TGTGCCTGGAGTGTAGGTGAATCCTCGGGGGGCTACACCTTC.